The 13 T cell receptor beta chains presented below share a single source sample, sequenced in a study of blood T cell repertoires in COVID-19. Only in-frame clones appear in the TCRdb table, and some are missing; sequencing was by immunoSEQ multiplex PCR. The table shows under 350,000 clones, with approximately 86% occurring only once. The specimen sequenced was peripheral blood. The source of these receptors is a man aged 70-80 years with acute or convalescent COVID-19.

This clone was seen more than once but under ten times. This chain links TRBV7-3 with TRBJ2-5; D may be TRBD2 (6 bases). The CDR3 runs 15 residues. Germline V gene data show CDR1 as SGHTA and CDR2 as FQGTGA. Trimming took 5 bases from V and 4 from J, leaving 17 bases between them. CDR3 nucleotides: TGTGCCAGCAGCCCACTAGGGGTGGGAGGAGAGACCCAGTACTTC. This translates into CASSPLGVGGETQYF.

The rearrangement joins TRBV10-3 to TRBJ1-1, with D unresolved. The CDR3 is made up of 14 amino acids. Deletions cut 4 bases from V and 1 base from J, with 10 bases between. Germline V gene lookup returns CDR1 ENHRY and CDR2 SYGVKD. CDR3 nucleotide sequence: TGTGCCATCAGTGGTCAACTTGGGAACACTGAAGCTTTCTTT. Amino acids: CAISGQLGNTEAFF.

This chain connects TRBV9 to TRBJ2-7; possibly TRBD2 for D (7 bases). Trimming stripped 0 bases from V and 4 bases from J, with 14 bases between. Per the germline V gene, CDR1 is SGDLS and CDR2 is YYNGEE. The CDR3 sequence is 15 residues long. CDR3 sequence (DNA): TGTGCCAGCAGCGTAGATTTTGGGAGGGGGTACGAGCAGTACTTC. This gives the protein CASSVDFGRGYEQYF. Complete variable domain (other parts from reference TRBV9 and TRBJ2-7): DSGVTQTPKHLITATGQRVTLRCSPRSGDLSVYWYQQSLDQGLQFLIQYYNGEERAKGNILERFSAQQFPDLHSELNLSSLELGDSALYFCASSVDFGRGYEQYFGPGTRLTVT.

J is TRBJ2-7 and V is TRBV5-1; maybe TRBD1 (6 bases). Deletions cut 4 bases from V and 3 bases from J, with 17 bases between. The germline V gene encodes CDR1 SGHRS and CDR2 YFSETQ. This CDR3 spans 15 amino acids. CDR3 in amino acids: CASSEGEPGHYEQYF. The CDR3 DNA follows: TGCGCCAGCAGCGAGGGGGAACCAGGCCACTACGAGCAGTACTTC.

V gene TRBV4-2 combines with J gene TRBJ2-3; D not certain. Germline assignment: CDR1 LGHNA and CDR2 YNFKEQ. V lost 0 bases, J lost 3 bases, and 13 bases lay in between. There are 16 residues in the CDR3. The CDR3 DNA reads TGTGCCAGCAGCCAAGATAGGTCCCGGGTAACAGATACGCAGTATTTT. Its translation: CASSQDRSRVTDTQYF.

The chain uses TRBV7-5 and TRBJ1-2; TRBD1 is taken as the D call from the table, unchecked against the DNA. TRBV7-5 is a recognized pseudogene. The CDR3 sequence is 17 residues long. The chain's CDR3 is CVRSSCRGRRVGYGYTF. The CDR3 DNA is TGTGTCAGAAGCTCCTGTAGGGGGCGCCGAGTAGGCTATGGCTACACCTTC.

This clone was seen once. The gene calls are TRBV5-5 and TRBJ2-5; 9 positions match TRBD1. CDR1 and CDR2 from the germline V gene are SGHKS and YYEKEE (reference sequence). CDR3 length: 15 residues. V shed 1 base, J shed 5 bases, and the junction held 6 bases outside the gene matches. In DNA, the CDR3 is TGTGCCAGCAGCTTGCCTACAGGGGGCGCGGAGACCCAGTACTTC. Its protein product is CASSLPTGGAETQYF.

The rearrangement joins TRBV30 to TRBJ1-3, with 8 nucleotides matching TRBD1. From germline, CDR1 is GTSNPN and CDR2 SVGIG (reference sequence). The length of the CDR3 is 17 residues. V gave up 2 bases and J gave up 3 bases; unmatched junction bases: 12. CDR3 sequence (DNA): TGTGCCTGGAGTCTGCGGGCAGGGGGCTGGAGTGGAAACACCATATATTTT. Translated: CAWSLRAGGWSGNTIYF.

V is TRBV5-1 and J is TRBJ2-1, with D unclear. The CDR3 has 15 amino acids. From germline, CDR1 is SGHRS and CDR2 YFSETQ. Trimming left V 0 bases short and J 0 bases short, with 7 bases between. CDR3 nucleotide sequence: TGCGCCAGCAGCTTGGGGCCCACCTCCTACAATGAGCAGTTCTTC. Translation: CASSLGPTSYNEQFF.

The rearrangement joins TRBV18 to TRBJ1-5, with 9 bases identical to TRBD1. V trimming: 5 bases; J trimming: 6 bases; junction bases outside the gene matches: 5. From germline, CDR1 is KGHSH and CDR2 LQKENI. The length of the CDR3 is 14 residues. The CDR3 DNA is TGTGCCAGCTCAGTAACAGGGGGCGGTCAGCCCCAGCATTTT. Encoded protein: CASSVTGGGQPQHF.

V gene TRBV7-2 combines with J gene TRBJ1-6, with D perhaps matching TRBD1 (6 bases). Trimming left V 3 bases short and J 9 bases short, with 15 bases between. The germline V gene encodes CDR1 SGHTA and CDR2 FQGNSA. The CDR3 loop spans 15 amino acids. The CDR3: CASSLVGRGFSPLHF. CDR3 nucleotides: TGTGCCAGCAGCTTGGTCGGCAGGGGATTTTCACCCCTCCACTTT.

To note about this clone: Different DNA sequences within this sample yield the same CDR3. The J gene is TRBJ2-1, the V gene TRBV5-1; D is unclear. Germline V gene sequence: CDR1 SGHRS, CDR2 YFSETQ. CDR3 length equals 11 residues. Between the trimmed V and J ends, which lost 0 bases and 8 bases, there was a span of 3 bases. CDR3 protein: CASSLAYEQFF. The DNA for the CDR3 is TGCGCCAGCAGCTTGGCCTATGAGCAGTTCTTC.

On this clone itself: The sample holds other DNA sequences that translate to the same CDR3. The chain carries TRBV5-1 and TRBJ2-2, with 10 bases fitting TRBD2. The germline CDR1 and CDR2 sequences are SGHRS and YFSETQ. The CDR3 length is 16 residues. The junction had 1 base not matched to a gene; V was cut back by 0 bases and J by 2 bases. The CDR3 nucleotides read TGCGCCAGCAGCTTGGGACTAGCGGGTAACACCGGGGAGCTGTTTTTT. Its protein is CASSLGLAGNTGELFF.